The TCR beta chain under discussion was sequenced for a study of shared clonotypes between healthy human individuals. Here immunoSEQ multiplex PCR was the method, and the copy in TCRdb shows in-frame clones only, minus some. This table has about 230,000 clones, 60% to 80% appearing once. A CD45RA+ naive subset and a CD45RA-negative memory subset were split from CD4+ cells. Note on this clone: The antigen is unknown.

The germline V gene encodes CDR1 SNHLY and CDR2 FYNNEI. The V end lost 3 bases, the J end lost 7 bases, and 6 bases lay between the germline ends. This CDR3 has 12 residues. Whole-study findings and limits: The study found lower generation probabilities in non-shared clonotypes than in those shared by all four donors. About 5% of naive CD4 clonotypes were shared across a few donors. Represented diversity, genetic and exposure-history alike, was limited by few donors.

Sequenced input: memory CD4+ T cells sorted from blood. Indicated subset: CD45RA-negative fraction. This clonotype was obtained from a man aged 25 to 40 in good health. The V and J genes are TRBV2 and TRBJ2-2, with D hard to call. The CDR3 here is CASSESLGELFF. CDR3 bases: TGTGCCAGCAGTGAGAGCCTCGGGGAGCTGTTTTTT.